These 25 T cell receptor beta chains share one sample of origin, sequenced in a study of blood T cell repertoires in COVID-19 (dated by TCRdb to the early 2020s). Libraries were built with the immunoSEQ multiplex PCR assay. TCRdb took over this immuneACCESS table, retaining in-frame rearrangements with V and J assigned. Such tables are incomplete; in checked studies, under half of the missing clones stem from an unresolved V gene, and the remainder is unexplained. This sample is represented by 83,000 or so clones; 60% to 85% of them were singletons. The ten largest make up around a tenth of the sample. Material: peripheral blood. These receptors were obtained from a woman older than 75 with acute or convalescent COVID-19.

The chain couples TRBV4-1 to TRBJ1-3, with a tentative D call TRBD1 (6 bases). Between the trimmed V and J ends, which lost 3 bases and 0 bases, there was a span of 9 bases. CDR1 and CDR2 (germline): MGHRA, YSYEKL. The CDR3 is 15 residues long. This chain's CDR3 is CASSHWDTSGNTIYF. CDR3 coding DNA: TGCGCCAGCAGCCATTGGGACACCTCTGGAAACACCATATATTTT.

The chain joins TRBV5-8 to TRBJ2-2, with D tentatively TRBD2 (5 bases). Germline CDR1 SGHTS, CDR2 YDEGEE. The CDR3 is made up of 15 amino acids. Trimming removed 4 bases at V and 5 bases at J, with 15 bases between. The CDR3 coding sequence is TGTGCCAGCAGCCCGGGGATCCCCCGAACCGGGGAGCTGTTTTTT. Its protein product is CASSPGIPRTGELFF.

This clone came up a few times. This chain joins TRBV6-5 and TRBJ1-2; the match to TRBD1 covers 12 bases. The CDR3 has 15 amino acids. The V segment lost 2 bases and the J segment 8 bases; nucleotides outside the gene matches: 6. Germline V gives CDR1 MNHEY, CDR2 SVGAGI. For the CDR3, the DNA is TGTGCCAGCAGTTACGGCGGGACAGGGGGCCGGGGCTACACCTTC. Its protein product is CASSYGGTGGRGYTF.

The CDR3 DNA reads TGTGCCAGCAGGCCCCCAGGGGGGCGAGAGCAGTACTTC. This codes for CASRPPGGREQYF. This rearrangement joins TRBV6-5 to TRBJ2-7; tentative D call: TRBD1 (7 bases). The length of the CDR3 is 13 residues. Looked up from germline, CDR1 is MNHEY and CDR2 is SVGAGI. V lost 6 bases, J lost 7 bases, and 16 bases lay in between.

This rearrangement joins TRBV6-2 or TRBV6-3 to TRBJ2-7; 8 bases fit TRBD1. V was pared by 0 bases and J by 10 bases, with 8 bases of the junction left unmatched. CDR3 length: 14 residues. The germline V gene encodes CDR1 MNHEY and CDR2 SVGEGT. CDR3 residues: CASSYSVTGVFQYF. The CDR3 region has the DNA TGTGCCAGCAGTTACTCCGTGACAGGGGTCTTTCAGTACTTC.

This rearrangement joins TRBV6-5 to TRBJ2-7; 9 bases map to TRBD2. CDR1 and CDR2 (germline): MNHEY, SVGAGI. The CDR3 has 14 residues. The ends lost 8 bases at V and 1 base at J; junction bases unmatched: 6. CDR3 DNA: TGTGCCAGCGCCAGCGGGGGGCCTTCCTACGAGCAGTACTTC. Its protein is CASASGGPSYEQYF.

The V call is TRBV12-3 or TRBV12-4, the J call TRBJ2-7; 7 bases match TRBD1. This CDR3 is 12 amino acids long. V gave up 8 bases and J gave up 5 bases; unmatched junction bases: 6. The CDR3 sequence is CASGLTGNEQYF. CDR3 sequence (DNA): TGTGCCAGCGGCTTGACAGGGAACGAGCAGTACTTC.

V is TRBV19 and J is TRBJ2-7, with D possibly matching TRBD2 (5 bases). This CDR3 spans 15 amino acids. Germline V gene lookup returns CDR1 LNHDA and CDR2 SQIVND (reference sequence). V gave up 2 bases and J gave up 2 bases, with 13 bases separating them. The CDR3 sequence: CASSITGDTTYEQYF. For the CDR3, the DNA is TGTGCCAGTAGTATAACCGGGGATACGACCTACGAGCAGTACTTC.

This sequence joins TRBV29-1 and TRBJ1-3, with 9 positions matching TRBD1. CDR3 length: 14 amino acids. Losses at the gene ends were 6 bases for V and 2 bases for J; bases not matched to a gene: 5. Looked up from germline, CDR1 is SQVTM and CDR2 is ANQGSEA. This chain's CDR3 is CSVSGQGPGNTIYF. The CDR3 nucleotides are TGCAGCGTGTCGGGACAGGGTCCTGGAAACACCATATATTTT.

The genes are TRBV4-1 and TRBJ1-2; D is uncertain. Germline CDR1 is MGHRA and CDR2 is YSYEKL. V lost 0 bases to trimming and J lost 4 bases, with 15 bases between them. The length of the CDR3 is 16 residues. Here the CDR3 DNA reads TGCGCCAGCAGCCAAGACCCCCGCGTCGGGTTCTATGGCTACACCTTC. It translates to CASSQDPRVGFYGYTF.

The chain employs TRBV13 and TRBJ2-7, with a tentative D call TRBD2 (6 bases). Germline CDR1 and CDR2: PRHDT and FYEKMQ (reference sequence). The V gene lost 11 bases and the J gene lost 4 bases, with 15 bases spanning the gap. This CDR3 has 12 amino acids. The CDR3 DNA reads TGTGCCGAACGGGGGACTGGATACGAGCAGTACTTC. As protein: CAERGTGYEQYF.

This clone was counted between two and nine times. Here the CDR3 reads CASRERSSGYTF. In DNA form, the CDR3 reads TGTGCCAGCCGGGAAAGGTCAAGTGGCTACACCTTC. The chain has TRBV2 and TRBJ1-2; D is undetermined. Trimming removed 8 bases from V and 7 bases from J, with 14 bases in between. This CDR3 comprises 12 residues. Germline-derived CDR1 and CDR2 are SNHLY and FYNNEI. Drawing the rest from reference TRBV2 and TRBJ1-2, the complete variable domain is EPEVTQTPSHQVTQMGQEVILRCVPISNHLYFYWYRQILGQKVEFLVSFYNNEISEKSEIFDDQFSVERPDGSNFTLKIRSTKLEDSAMYFCASRERSSGYTFGSGTRLTVV.

The chain combines TRBV6-5 with TRBJ2-5, with 7 bases aligning to TRBD2. V lost 1 base, J lost 5 bases, and 4 bases stayed unmatched. Germline V lookup: CDR1 MNHEY, CDR2 SVGAGI. CDR3 length: 14 residues. This CDR3 is CASSYLSAGETQYF. The CDR3 nucleotides read TGTGCCAGCAGTTACTTATCAGCGGGGGAGACCCAGTACTTC.

The chain employs TRBV29-1 and TRBJ2-1; D is perhaps TRBD2 (6 bases). Germline CDR1 and CDR2: SQVTM and ANQGSEA. V lost 3 bases and J 10 bases, leaving 13 bases between the germline ends. The CDR3 runs to 12 residues. This chain's CDR3 is CSVEGTVGEQFF. CDR3 coding DNA: TGCAGCGTTGAGGGGACTGTTGGCGAGCAGTTCTTC.

This rearrangement joins TRBV10-3 to TRBJ1-1; D unresolved. The CDR3 extends over 15 amino acids. The germline gives CDR1 ENHRY, CDR2 SYGVKD. V lost 2 bases and J lost 1, with 11 bases in between. CDR3 nucleotides: TGTGCCATCAGTGAGGCCCTGGGCCAGAACACTGAAGCTTTCTTT. Protein: CAISEALGQNTEAFF.

The V gene is TRBV30, the J gene TRBJ1-5, with 7 bases fitting TRBD1. CDR3 length equals 17 residues. Germline trimming cut 0 bases from V and 7 bases from J; bases unmatched to any gene: 15. Per germline, CDR1 GTSNPN and CDR2 SVGIG (reference sequence). The DNA for the CDR3 is TGTGCCTGGAGTGTACGCCCGAGACAGGGAGGTCGGCAGCCCCAGCATTTT. Residues: CAWSVRPRQGGRQPQHF.

The chain uses TRBV10-3 and TRBJ2-1; 10 bases map to TRBD2. J was trimmed by 9 bases and V by 7 bases; bases with no gene match: 9. The germline V gene has CDR1 ENHRY and CDR2 SYGVKD. The CDR3 is 14 residues long. CDR3 loop: CAINPGLARGEQFF. CDR3 DNA: TGTGCCATCAATCCGGGACTAGCGAGGGGTGAGCAGTTCTTC.

The V gene is TRBV28, the J gene TRBJ2-2; tentatively, D is TRBD1 (5 bases). This CDR3 region has 13 residues. V was pared by 11 bases and J by 2 bases, with 12 bases between. CDR1 and CDR2 (germline): MDHEN, SYDVKM. The CDR3 bases are TGTGCCGCCCTGGGGCGTAACACCGGGGAGCTGTTTTTT. This encodes CAALGRNTGELFF.

The V gene is TRBV7-2, the J gene TRBJ2-7; 9 bases line up with TRBD2. Per germline, CDR1 SGHTA and CDR2 FQGNSA. The CDR3 loop spans 15 amino acids. The ends lost 2 bases at V and 3 bases at J; junction bases unmatched: 5. The CDR3 DNA reads TGTGCCAGCAGCTTAACCCGGCGGGAGGGCTACGAGCAGTACTTC. This sequence encodes CASSLTRREGYEQYF.

V gene TRBV2 combines with J gene TRBJ2-3; 10 nucleotides line up with TRBD2. This CDR3 region has 15 residues. The V gene end was trimmed by 4 bases and the J gene end by 1 base; junction bases not matched to a gene: 2. Germline CDR1 is SNHLY and CDR2 is FYNNEI. The CDR3 here is CASSATSGGTDTQYF. CDR3 DNA sequence: TGTGCCAGCAGTGCAACTAGCGGGGGCACAGATACGCAGTATTTT.

J is TRBJ1-1 and V is TRBV7-9, with 8 bases matching TRBD1. The CDR3 loop spans 15 amino acids. Germline assignment: CDR1 SEHNR and CDR2 FQNEAQ (reference sequence). J gave up 5 bases and V 5 bases, and 10 bases lay outside the gene matches. The CDR3 sequence: CASSKTGGRWTEAFF. CDR3 coding DNA: TGTGCCAGCAGCAAAACAGGGGGAAGATGGACTGAAGCTTTCTTT.

CDR3 nucleotide sequence: TGTGCCAGCAGTTTAAACAGGGCCCTAAACTATGGCTACACCTTC. It codes for CASSLNRALNYGYTF. V usage is TRBV28 and J usage is TRBJ1-2, with D perhaps matching TRBD1 (6 bases). Germline V gene data show CDR1 as MDHEN and CDR2 as SYDVKM. The germline V and J ends were trimmed by 2 bases and 2 bases, with 12 bases remaining between them. The CDR3 has 15 residues.

This chain links TRBV18 with TRBJ1-3; no clear D gene. Germline loops: CDR1 KGHSH, CDR2 LQKENI. Trimming removed 0 bases from V and 0 bases from J, with 9 bases in between. CDR3 length: 16 amino acids. The CDR3 region is CASSPPARVSGNTIYF. CDR3 nucleotides: TGTGCCAGCTCACCACCGGCTCGGGTCTCTGGAAACACCATATATTTT.

CDR3 sequence (DNA): TGTGCCAGCAGCTCAACGGGCTCCGGGGAGCTGTTTTTT. Amino acids: CASSSTGSGELFF. V is TRBV7-3 and J is TRBJ2-2; no definite D call. V dropped 4 bases and J dropped 6 bases, with 9 bases sitting between them. Germline assignment: CDR1 SGHTA and CDR2 FQGTGA. The CDR3 loop spans 13 amino acids.

The V gene is TRBV18, the J gene TRBJ1-2; 10 nucleotides line up with TRBD1. The trim removed 2 bases at V and 6 bases at J, leaving 9 bases unmatched. The CDR3 totals 16 residues. Germline loops: CDR1 KGHSH, CDR2 LQKENI. In DNA, the CDR3 is TGTGCCAGCTCACCATCTCGGGACAGGGGTCGTGATGGCTACACCTTC. Translation gives CASSPSRDRGRDGYTF.